The next 24 T cell receptor beta chains were all read from a single sample in a study of CD8+ T cells in alopecia areata. In each case, RNA was isolated and then reverse transcribed into cDNA as the sequencing template. TCRdb's copy holds only in-frame clones and misses some; the assay was immunoSEQ multiplex PCR. This sample carries some 180,000 clones, roughly 63% of them seen once, and the ten largest clones take about 1.7%. Sequenced material: CD4+ T cells sorted from blood, taken at week 0. The receptors were sampled from a human donor with alopecia areata.

The genes are TRBV30 and TRBJ2-7; the match to TRBD1 covers 11 bases. This CDR3 spans 15 amino acids. The J segment lost 3 bases and the V segment lost 6 bases, leaving 10 bases of the junction unmatched. The germline V gene encodes CDR1 GTSNPN and CDR2 SVGIG (reference sequence). In DNA, the CDR3 is TGTGCCTGTAAACATGGACAGGGGGCCTACTACGAGCAGTACTTC. Translating it yields CACKHGQGAYYEQYF. Using reference TRBV30 and TRBJ2-7 for the parts outside the CDR3, the full variable domain is SQTIHQWPATLVQPVGSPLSLECTVEGTSNPNLYWYRQAAGRGLQLLFYSVGIGQISSEVPQNLSASRPQDRQFILSSKKLLLSDSGFYLCACKHGQGAYYEQYFGPGTRLTVT.

V gene TRBV29-1 combines with J gene TRBJ1-1; D remains ambiguous. CDR1 SQVTM and CDR2 ANQGSEA come from the germline V gene. This CDR3 is 14 amino acids long. Trimming cost V 4 bases and J 3 bases, with 15 bases left between them. CDR3 sequence (DNA): TGCAGCGTTGCTCTTCGCTTGACGGACACTGAAGCTTTCTTT. Its translation is CSVALRLTDTEAFF.

V is TRBV10-3 and J is TRBJ2-3; TRBD1 is a possible D gene (6 bases). Germline V gene sequence: CDR1 ENHRY, CDR2 SYGVKD. This CDR3 is built from 13 residues. V gave up 6 bases and J gave up 5 bases, with 12 bases separating them. Here the CDR3 DNA reads TGTGCCATCAGCGAACAGGGACAAGATACGCAGTATTTT. Protein product: CAISEQGQDTQYF.

This clone was detected only a few times. Other DNA sequences within the sample encode an identical CDR3. The chain recombines TRBV29-1 with TRBJ2-3; D ambiguous. CDR3 length equals 10 residues. Germline CDR1 and CDR2: SQVTM and ANQGSEA. The germline V and J ends were trimmed by 3 bases and 4 bases, with 2 bases remaining between them. The CDR3 region is CSVEADTQYF. The CDR3 region has the DNA TGCAGCGTTGAGGCAGATACGCAGTATTTT.

V usage is TRBV29-1 and J usage is TRBJ2-2, with a tentative D call TRBD1 (5 bases). CDR1 and CDR2 (germline): SQVTM, ANQGSEA. This CDR3 has 14 residues. V dropped 7 bases and J dropped 0 bases, with 12 bases sitting between them. CDR3 sequence reads: CSAYRSSNTGELFF. CDR3 DNA: TGCAGCGCCTACAGGAGTTCGAACACCGGGGAGCTGTTTTTT.

This CDR3 reads CASSLGTRGGETQYF. The CDR3 nucleotides read TGTGCCAGCAGCTTAGGGACCCGGGGTGGAGAGACCCAGTACTTC. The chain links TRBV13 to TRBJ2-5, with D maybe TRBD2 (5 bases). V shed 0 bases and J shed 4 bases, with 12 bases lying between them. Looked up from germline, CDR1 is PRHDT and CDR2 is FYEKMQ (reference sequence). This CDR3 spans 15 amino acids.

This clone was recorded once. The V and J genes are TRBV9 and TRBJ1-6; maybe TRBD1 (6 bases). Trimming shortened V by 3 bases and J by 6 bases, and 10 bases separated the two germline ends. Per the germline V gene, CDR1 is SGDLS and CDR2 is YYNGEE. This CDR3 has 14 amino acids. The CDR3 protein is CASSAGVLNSPLHF. The CDR3, as DNA: TGTGCCAGCAGCGCAGGGGTCCTTAATTCACCCCTCCACTTT.

In this sample, this clone turned up once. The chain couples TRBV27 to TRBJ1-1, with D unresolved. The CDR3 loop spans 13 amino acids. Germline CDR1 and CDR2: MNHEY and SMNVEV (reference sequence). The germline V and J ends were trimmed by 6 bases and 4 bases, with 12 bases remaining between them. The CDR3 loop is CASRPRMGTEAFF. The CDR3 bases are TGTGCCAGCAGGCCACGTATGGGCACTGAAGCTTTCTTT.

The chain recombines TRBV30 with TRBJ1-2, with 9 bases lining up with TRBD1. CDR3 length: 15 amino acids. CDR1 is GTSNPN and CDR2 is SVGIG in the germline V gene (reference sequence). The ends lost 3 bases at V and 8 bases at J; junction bases unmatched: 13. CDR3 protein: CAWRSTGGNTRGYTF. CDR3 nucleotide sequence: TGTGCCTGGAGGTCTACAGGGGGCAATACGCGGGGCTACACCTTC.

CDR3 sequence: CASSGTGRAEAFF. In nucleotides, the CDR3 is TGTGCCAGCAGTGGGACAGGGAGAGCTGAAGCTTTCTTT. This chain connects TRBV25-1 to TRBJ1-1; 8 nucleotides align to TRBD1. Trimming took 4 bases from V and 6 from J; bases not matched to a gene: 4. Germline V gene data show CDR1 as MGHDK and CDR2 as SYGVNS. This CDR3 spans 13 amino acids.

This clone was seen just once. The chain is built from TRBV30 and TRBJ1-3, with D unclear. Germline CDR1 reads GTSNPN; CDR2 reads SVGIG (reference sequence). The CDR3 totals 14 residues. Trimming took off 3 bases at V and 0 bases at J, with 9 bases between the two ends. CDR3 in DNA: TGTGCCTGGAGGCGGGATAGCTCTGGAAACACCATATATTTT. Translating gives CAWRRDSSGNTIYF.

The V call is TRBV19, the J call TRBJ1-2; no definite D call. Germline-derived CDR1 and CDR2 are LNHDA and SQIVND (reference sequence). V was pared by 8 bases and J by 4 bases, with 8 bases between. The CDR3 is 11 residues long. The CDR3 bases are TGTGCCAGTCGACTAGGCTATGGCTACACCTTC. Encoded protein: CASRLGYGYTF. The full variable domain, in which reference TRBV19 and TRBJ1-2 provide the parts outside the CDR3, is DGGITQSPKYLFRKEGQNVTLSCEQNLNHDAMYWYRQDPGQGLRLIYYSQIVNDFQKGDIAEGYSVSREKKESFPLTVTSAQKNPTAFYLCASRLGYGYTFGSGTRLTVV.

This sequence joins TRBV29-1 and TRBJ1-1, with a tentative D call TRBD1 (6 bases). The CDR3 extends over 12 amino acids. V was pared by 3 bases and J by 4 bases, with 9 bases between. Germline V lookup: CDR1 SQVTM, CDR2 ANQGSEA. CDR3 amino acids: CSVDRGVTEAFF. The CDR3 DNA reads TGCAGCGTTGATAGGGGGGTCACTGAAGCTTTCTTT.

V usage is TRBV29-1 and J usage is TRBJ1-4; D gene uncertain. Looked up from germline, CDR1 is SQVTM and CDR2 is ANQGSEA. This CDR3 comprises 12 residues. The V end lost 4 bases, the J end lost 4 bases, and 7 bases lay between the germline ends. DNA for the CDR3: TGCAGCGTTGGAGGGATTAATGAAAAACTGTTTTTT. Translating it yields CSVGGINEKLFF.

The chain carries TRBV29-1 and TRBJ2-7, with D tentatively TRBD1 (5 bases). The CDR3 length is 13 residues. Germline V gene sequence: CDR1 SQVTM, CDR2 ANQGSEA. Trimming took off 3 bases at V and 5 bases at J, with 14 bases between the two ends. The CDR3 sequence: CSVDAGLGNEQYF. As DNA, the CDR3 is TGCAGCGTTGATGCAGGGCTTGGTAACGAGCAGTACTTC.

A single count supports this clone. The J gene is TRBJ2-1, the V gene TRBV29-1; D might be TRBD2 (5 bases). Trimming took off 3 bases at V and 6 bases at J, with 12 bases between the two ends. CDR3 length equals 13 residues. Germline lookup yields CDR1 SQVTM and CDR2 ANQGSEA. CDR3 region: CSVDRSAANEQFF. DNA for the CDR3: TGCAGCGTTGACAGGTCAGCGGCCAATGAGCAGTTCTTC.

Only a few counts were recorded for this clone. This chain links TRBV25-1 with TRBJ2-7; 8 bases map to TRBD1. Unmatched junction bases numbered 2, after V lost 6 bases and J lost 4 bases. CDR1 MGHDK and CDR2 SYGVNS come from the germline V gene. This CDR3 comprises 12 residues. The CDR3 nucleotides are TGTGCCAGCAGAGACAGGGGTTACGAGCAGTACTTC. This encodes CASRDRGYEQYF.

The sample holds a few counts of this clone. The chain joins TRBV9 to TRBJ1-5; D unclear. Deletions cut 0 bases from V and 3 bases from J, with 7 bases between. The germline V gene encodes CDR1 SGDLS and CDR2 YYNGEE. This CDR3 spans 14 amino acids. CDR3 loop: CASSVGPVNQPQHF. In DNA form, the CDR3 reads TGTGCCAGCAGCGTAGGGCCCGTCAATCAGCCCCAGCATTTT.

The rearrangement links TRBV7-2 to TRBJ2-3; the match to TRBD2 covers 9 bases. The J segment lost 7 bases and the V segment lost 5 bases, leaving 13 bases of the junction unmatched. Germline loops: CDR1 SGHTA, CDR2 FQGNSA. The CDR3 has 16 amino acids. The DNA for the CDR3 is TGTGCCAGCAGCCTATATAGCGGGGGAGGGCAAAATACGCAGTATTTT. It yields the protein CASSLYSGGGQNTQYF.

The V gene is TRBV2, the J gene TRBJ1-4; TRBD1 agrees at 7 bases. The CDR3 covers 14 residues. Germline trimming cut 6 bases from V and 9 bases from J; bases unmatched to any gene: 10. The germline gives CDR1 SNHLY, CDR2 FYNNEI. CDR3 nucleotides: TGTGCCAGCAGGATACCCGGGACAGACAAAAAACTGTTTTTT. Protein sequence: CASRIPGTDKKLFF.

The V call is TRBV18, the J call TRBJ1-3; D is undetermined. Trimming shortened V by 0 bases and J by 8 bases, and 11 bases separated the two germline ends. The CDR3 length is 14 residues. In germline, CDR1 is KGHSH, CDR2 LQKENI. The CDR3 spells CASSPPEKIHTIYF. The CDR3 DNA reads as TGTGCCAGCTCACCACCGGAGAAGATCCACACCATATATTTT. The full variable domain, with the rest looked up from reference TRBV18 and TRBJ1-3, is NAGVMQNPRHLVRRRGQEARLRCSPMKGHSHVYWYRQLPEEGLKFMVYLQKENIIDESGMPKERFSAEFPKEGPSILRIQQVVRGDSAAYFCASSPPEKIHTIYFGEGSWLTVV.

This clone turned up a few times. The chain joins TRBV6-5 to TRBJ1-2; 8 bases are shared with TRBD1. Germline V CDR1 and CDR2: MNHEY, SVGAGI. The CDR3 covers 14 residues. With 5 bases clipped from V and 4 bases from J, the junction kept 6 bases outside the gene matches. DNA of the CDR3: TGTGCCAGCAGTGAATCAGGGGGCGGCTATGGCTACACCTTC. Amino acids: CASSESGGGYGYTF.

The chain couples TRBV30 to TRBJ1-2; 8 bases fit TRBD1. This CDR3 region has 13 residues. Per the germline V gene, CDR1 is GTSNPN and CDR2 is SVGIG (reference sequence). V dropped 8 bases and J dropped 4; count of bases not matched to a gene: 9. The chain's CDR3 is CATDRTGSYGYTF. The CDR3 DNA follows: TGTGCCACTGACCGGACAGGGAGCTATGGCTACACCTTC.

The genes are TRBV25-1 and TRBJ2-6, with D unclear. The CDR3 has 12 amino acids. The germline gives CDR1 MGHDK, CDR2 SYGVNS. V was cut by 6 bases and J by 4 bases, with 4 bases left in between. CDR3 bases: TGTGCCAGCAGGGAGGGGGCCAACGTCCTGACTTTC. Encoded protein: CASREGANVLTF.